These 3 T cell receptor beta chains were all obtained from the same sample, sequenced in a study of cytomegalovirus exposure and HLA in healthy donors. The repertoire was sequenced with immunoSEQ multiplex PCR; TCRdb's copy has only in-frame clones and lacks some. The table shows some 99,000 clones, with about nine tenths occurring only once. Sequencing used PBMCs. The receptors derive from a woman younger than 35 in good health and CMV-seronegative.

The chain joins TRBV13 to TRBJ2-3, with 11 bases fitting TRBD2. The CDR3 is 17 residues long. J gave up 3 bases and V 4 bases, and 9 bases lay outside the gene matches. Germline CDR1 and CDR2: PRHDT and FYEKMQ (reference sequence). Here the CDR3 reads CASSSREGLAATDTQYF. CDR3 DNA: TGTGCCAGCAGCTCGCGTGAGGGACTAGCGGCAACAGATACGCAGTATTTT.

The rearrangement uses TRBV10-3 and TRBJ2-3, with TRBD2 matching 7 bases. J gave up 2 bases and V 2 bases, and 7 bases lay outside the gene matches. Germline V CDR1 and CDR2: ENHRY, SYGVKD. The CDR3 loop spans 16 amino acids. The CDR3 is CAISEPVAGYTDTQYF. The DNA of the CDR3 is TGTGCCATCAGTGAGCCGGTAGCGGGTTACACAGATACGCAGTATTTT.

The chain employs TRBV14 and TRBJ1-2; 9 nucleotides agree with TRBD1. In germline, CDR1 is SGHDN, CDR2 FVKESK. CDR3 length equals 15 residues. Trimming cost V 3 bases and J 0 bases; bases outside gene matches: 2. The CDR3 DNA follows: TGTGCCAGCAGCCAGACAGGGGGACCTAACTATGGCTACACCTTC. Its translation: CASSQTGGPNYGYTF.